One and the same sample provided the 22 T cell receptor beta chains below, sequenced in a study of cytomegalovirus exposure and HLA in healthy donors (dated by TCRdb to 2015 to 2018). Preparation of the library involved the immunoSEQ multiplex PCR assay. TCRdb took over this immuneACCESS table, retaining in-frame rearrangements with V and J assigned. Such tables are incomplete; in checked studies, under half of the missing clones stem from an unresolved V gene, and the remainder is unexplained. The sample data list more than 110,000 clones, and just over 85% of these were observed just once. Jointly, the top ten make up 7.9% of the sample. The specimen sequenced was PBMCs. Source of these receptors: a woman between 18 and 30 years old in good health and CMV-seropositive.

Concerning this clone: Other DNA sequences in this sample translate to the same CDR3. The V gene is TRBV5-1, the J gene TRBJ1-1; 7 positions agree with TRBD1. The V gene's germline CDR1 is SGHRS and CDR2 YFSETQ. J gave up 0 bases and V 3 bases, and 2 bases lay outside the gene matches. CDR3 length: 14 amino acids. CDR3 region: CASSWDRLNTEAFF. In nucleotides, the CDR3 is TGCGCCAGCAGCTGGGACAGATTGAACACTGAAGCTTTCTTT.

This chain connects TRBV2 to TRBJ2-5; weak D call: TRBD2 (5 bases). The CDR3 extends over 14 amino acids. Trimming left V 1 base short and J 0 bases short, with 6 bases between. Germline lookup yields CDR1 SNHLY and CDR2 FYNNEI. CDR3: CASSEGTYQETQYF. The CDR3, as DNA: TGTGCCAGCAGTGAAGGGACTTACCAAGAGACCCAGTACTTC.

J is TRBJ1-1 and V is TRBV14; no firm D call. V dropped 7 bases and J dropped 4 bases, with 13 bases sitting between them. Germline V gives CDR1 SGHDN, CDR2 FVKESK. The CDR3 is 13 amino acids. CDR3 sequence reads: CASNLGAGTEAFF. CDR3 in DNA: TGTGCCAGCAATCTGGGCGCGGGCACTGAAGCTTTCTTT.

The gene calls are TRBV5-6 and TRBJ2-7; 9 nucleotides align to TRBD1. The CDR3 contains 14 residues. Germline assignment: CDR1 SGHDT and CDR2 YYEEEE. Losses at the gene ends were 4 bases for V and 2 bases for J; bases not matched to a gene: 4. The CDR3 protein is CASSPGDRAYEQYF. The DNA of the CDR3 is TGTGCCAGCAGCCCTGGGGACAGGGCCTACGAGCAGTACTTC.

This sequence joins TRBV7-9 and TRBJ2-1, with 11 bases aligning to TRBD2. CDR3 length equals 15 residues. CDR1 is SEHNR, CDR2 FQNEAQ, per germline (reference sequence). The V and J ends lost 6 bases and 4 bases, in that order; junction bases with no gene match: 5. As DNA, the CDR3 is TGTGCCAGCAGTGTAGCGGGGGGGCCTTACAATGAGCAGTTCTTC. Residues: CASSVAGGPYNEQFF.

The chain recombines TRBV19 with TRBJ2-1; the match to TRBD2 covers 8 bases. Germline V lookup: CDR1 LNHDA, CDR2 SQIVND (reference sequence). After removal of 4 bases from V and 0 bases from J, the junction contained 5 bases not matched to a gene. CDR3 length: 16 residues. The DNA of the CDR3 is TGTGCCAGTAGTACCCTAGCGGGTGGCTCCTACAATGAGCAGTTCTTC. Translation gives CASSTLAGGSYNEQFF.

This chain joins TRBV30 and TRBJ1-4; D is perhaps TRBD1 (5 bases). In germline, CDR1 is GTSNPN, CDR2 SVGIG (reference sequence). Trimming took off 1 base at V and 7 bases at J, with 7 bases between the two ends. This CDR3 has 12 residues. The CDR3 DNA follows: TGTGCCTGGAGTGGGGGACTTGAAAAACTGTTTTTT. This translates into CAWSGGLEKLFF.

The rearrangement links TRBV10-3 to TRBJ1-2, with D unclear. The germline V gene encodes CDR1 ENHRY and CDR2 SYGVKD. The CDR3 consists of 15 residues. V was clipped by 5 bases and J by 7 bases, with 20 bases between them. DNA for the CDR3: TGTGCCATCAGTCCTCTCGAGGCGGCCGGCGCTGGCTACACCTTC. This gives the protein CAISPLEAAGAGYTF.

This sequence joins TRBV5-1 and TRBJ1-6, with 8 bases identical to TRBD1. This CDR3 has 15 amino acids. The germline V gene encodes CDR1 SGHRS and CDR2 YFSETQ. V lost 3 bases and J lost 7; bases outside the gene matches: 6. The CDR3 spells CASSSPGQENSPLHF. In DNA form, the CDR3 reads TGCGCCAGCAGCTCACCGGGACAGGAAAATTCACCCCTCCACTTT.

CDR3 residues: CASSLASWTDSYNEQFF. The CDR3 bases are TGTGCCAGCAGCTTAGCGTCGTGGACAGATTCCTACAATGAGCAGTTCTTC. V is TRBV7-6 and J is TRBJ2-1; TRBD1 is a possible D gene (6 bases). CDR3 length equals 17 residues. The V end was cut by 0 bases, the J end by 1 base, with 13 bases between. Germline CDR1 SGHVS, CDR2 FNYEAQ.

The V call is TRBV2, the J call TRBJ1-2; 7 bases align to TRBD1. This CDR3 has 14 residues. The germline CDR1 and CDR2 sequences are SNHLY and FYNNEI. The V gene end was trimmed by 6 bases and the J gene end by 2 bases; junction bases not matched to a gene: 6. CDR3 DNA sequence: TGTGCCAGCAGACCAACAGGGGAGAACTATGGCTACACCTTC. Its protein is CASRPTGENYGYTF.

The J gene is TRBJ2-5, the V gene TRBV7-6, with 11 bases fitting TRBD2. With V trimmed by 5 bases and J by 0 bases, 8 bases remained unmatched. The CDR3 consists of 17 residues. Germline V gene sequence: CDR1 SGHVS, CDR2 FNYEAQ. The CDR3 coding sequence is TGTGCCAGCAGCCCGGTGAGACTAGCGGGGAACCAAGAGACCCAGTACTTC. It is translated as CASSPVRLAGNQETQYF.

This clone was seen a single time. This chain links TRBV27 with TRBJ2-3, with 8 bases matching TRBD2. CDR3 length equals 13 residues. Germline V gives CDR1 MNHEY, CDR2 SMNVEV (reference sequence). V trimming: 6 bases; J trimming: 8 bases; junction bases outside the gene matches: 7. The CDR3: CASSLAGGGTQYF. The CDR3 DNA sequence: TGTGCCAGCAGCCTAGCCGGGGGGGGTACGCAGTATTTT.

V and J are TRBV27 and TRBJ2-3; D gene unclear. The CDR3 consists of 12 residues. Germline V gene data show CDR1 as MNHEY and CDR2 as SMNVEV (reference sequence). The germline V and J ends were trimmed by 4 bases and 2 bases, with 4 bases remaining between them. The CDR3 reads CASSSYTDTQYF. The CDR3, as DNA: TGTGCCAGCAGTTCGTACACAGATACGCAGTATTTT.

The V and J genes are TRBV27 and TRBJ2-1; 7 nucleotides line up with TRBD1. Per the germline V gene, CDR1 is MNHEY and CDR2 is SMNVEV (reference sequence). J lost 1 base, V lost 6 bases, and 12 bases had no gene match. The length of the CDR3 is 17 residues. The CDR3 nucleotides read TGTGCCAGCAGGCAAGCCCCCGGGACAGAGTCCTACAATGAGCAGTTCTTC. Encoded protein: CASRQAPGTESYNEQFF.

This clone showed up just a few times. This chain links TRBV7-2 with TRBJ1-6; 9 positions match TRBD1. Per the germline V gene, CDR1 is SGHTA and CDR2 is FQGNSA. V lost 5 bases, J lost 8 bases, and 10 bases stayed unmatched. CDR3 length equals 16 residues. The CDR3 sequence: CASSGDLNRGHSPLHF. CDR3 bases: TGTGCCAGCAGCGGCGACCTCAACAGGGGGCATTCACCCCTCCACTTT.

The genes are TRBV27 and TRBJ2-1, with TRBD2 identical over 9 bases. The V segment lost 5 bases and the J segment 4 bases; nucleotides outside the gene matches: 9. The length of the CDR3 is 16 residues. The germline V gene encodes CDR1 MNHEY and CDR2 SMNVEV (reference sequence). The CDR3 protein is CASSVSGSAQYNEQFF. The CDR3 DNA is TGTGCCAGCAGTGTTAGCGGGAGTGCCCAGTACAATGAGCAGTTCTTC.

The chain has TRBV9 and TRBJ2-7; 8 positions agree with TRBD2. V shed 4 bases and J 0 bases; nucleotides not matched to a gene: 9. The V gene's germline CDR1 is SGDLS and CDR2 YYNGEE. The CDR3 runs 16 residues. This chain's CDR3 is CASSPQAGALSYEQYF. The CDR3 nucleotides read TGTGCCAGCAGCCCCCAAGCGGGGGCGCTCTCCTACGAGCAGTACTTC.

V and J are TRBV7-2 and TRBJ1-5; D uncertain. The CDR3 consists of 14 residues. Trimming removed 5 bases at V and 3 bases at J, with 11 bases between. CDR1 is SGHTA and CDR2 is FQGNSA in the germline V gene. This CDR3 is CASSQTPSNQPQHF. The DNA of the CDR3 is TGTGCCAGCAGCCAAACACCTTCCAATCAGCCCCAGCATTTT. Based on the CDR3 plus reference TRBV7-2 and TRBJ1-5, the full variable domain is GAGVSQSPSNKVTEKGKDVELRCDPISGHTALYWYRQSLGQGLEFLIYFQGNSAPDKSGLPSDRFSAERTGGSVSTLTIQRTQQEDSAVYLCASSQTPSNQPQHFGDGTRLSIL.

As to this clone: At one end the junction does not follow the germline gene, possibly because of a read error. This chain joins TRBV4-3 and TRBJ1-1, with TRBD1 matching 7 bases. The CDR3 runs to 12 residues. Germline V lookup: CDR1 LGHNA, CDR2 YSLEER. CDR3 protein: CASSKDRVRAFF. CDR3 nucleotides: TGCGCCAGCAGCAAAGACAGGGTTCGAGCTTTCTTT.

This clone was seen a few times. The rearrangement uses TRBV9 and TRBJ2-7; the D gene is possibly TRBD1 (5 bases). Per germline, CDR1 SGDLS and CDR2 YYNGEE. Between the trimmed V and J ends, which lost 7 bases and 4 bases, there was a span of 9 bases. This CDR3 is built from 11 residues. CDR3 nucleotides: TGTGCCAGCGCCAGGGAATACGAGCAGTACTTC. Its protein product is CASAREYEQYF.

The rearrangement uses TRBV28 and TRBJ1-1; a possible D gene is TRBD1 (5 bases). The CDR3 length is 11 residues. Germline V gives CDR1 MDHEN, CDR2 SYDVKM. V lost 5 bases to trimming and J lost 5 bases, with 6 bases between them. Here the CDR3 DNA reads TGTGCCAGCAGTGGGGGGACTGAAGCTTTCTTT. Its protein is CASSGGTEAFF.